The present entry profiles one T cell receptor (beta chain) with its context. Its target is unknown. The table came from immunoSEQ multiplex PCR; TCRdb's copy has only in-frame clones and leaves some out. The sample includes about 18,000 clones, approximately 91% of them seen just once. Trimming shortened V by 4 bases and J by 2 bases, and 9 bases separated the two germline ends. The CDR3 sequence is 13 residues long. Germline values: CDR1 LNHNV, CDR2 YYDKDF (reference sequence). The data were taken from a study of OX40 agonist ivuxolimab in advanced cancers. Study in general: Ivuxolimab, an agonist antibody against OX40 (CD134), was given to patients. Earlier anti-PD-1, anti-PD-L1 or anti-CTLA-4 therapy was permitted; over 35% had received some. Age averaged around 59 years (range 23 to 79), and roughly 80% were male. Whole-study results and caveats: Low normalized T-cell clonal expansion was additionally recorded for some nonresponders.

This clonotype was obtained from an adult with an advanced solid tumor such as melanoma, head and neck, liver or kidney cancer. The rearrangement joins TRBV15 to TRBJ2-7; D call uncertain. The sequencing used CD4+ or CD8+ T cells sorted from blood, collected in a trial of the OX40 agonist ivuxolimab. The CDR3 reads CATSMTPTYEQYF. The CDR3 DNA sequence: TGTGCCACCAGCATGACACCTACCTACGAGCAGTACTTC.